The 20 T cell receptor beta chains presented below share a single source sample, sequenced in a study of blood T cell repertoires in COVID-19. Data came from immunoSEQ multiplex PCR; TCRdb stores just in-frame clones and leaves some out. The sample has about 230,000 clones, roughly 87% seen once; the top ten hold 10% to 12%. The source material was PBMCs or T cells enriched from blood (not recorded which). The receptors come from a young man who had recovered from COVID-19.

V and J are TRBV19 and TRBJ1-5; D may be TRBD1 (6 bases). The V gene's germline CDR1 is LNHDA and CDR2 SQIVND (reference sequence). V was cut by 8 bases and J by 0 bases, with 11 bases left in between. The CDR3 is 14 amino acids. CDR3 nucleotides: TGTGCCAGTCAGCAGGGGACTAGCAATCAGCCCCAGCATTTT. Translating gives CASQQGTSNQPQHF.

This rearrangement joins TRBV28 to TRBJ1-1; 7 nucleotides align to TRBD1. Germline assignment: CDR1 MDHEN and CDR2 SYDVKM. The CDR3 consists of 16 residues. Losses at the gene ends were 7 bases for V and 2 bases for J; bases not matched to a gene: 13. The CDR3 DNA sequence: TGTGCCAGCACCTCCGGGACAGCCACGATCAACACTGAAGCTTTCTTT. This gives the protein CASTSGTATINTEAFF.

The chain recombines TRBV9 with TRBJ2-1, with 10 bases identical to TRBD2. Trimming took 4 bases from V and 2 from J; bases not matched to a gene: 3. Per the germline V gene, CDR1 is SGDLS and CDR2 is YYNGEE. The CDR3 covers 15 residues. Here the CDR3 DNA reads TGTGCCAGCAGCACGGGGACTAGCGCCTACAATGAGCAGTTCTTC. Protein sequence: CASSTGTSAYNEQFF.

The chain carries TRBV24-1 and TRBJ2-5; a weak D match, TRBD2 (6 bases). Germline CDR1 is KGHDR and CDR2 is SFDVKD. This CDR3 is 15 amino acids long. V lost 5 bases to trimming and J lost 1 base, with 13 bases between them. CDR3 region: CATSGHRDFQETQYF. CDR3 bases: TGTGCCACCAGTGGACATAGGGACTTCCAAGAGACCCAGTACTTC.

This clone occurred once. The chain joins TRBV5-1 to TRBJ2-5; the D gene is possibly TRBD1 (5 bases). V was clipped by 4 bases and J by 2 bases, with 12 bases between them. There are 14 residues in the CDR3. CDR1 SGHRS and CDR2 YFSETQ come from the germline V gene. The CDR3 spells CASSPGHRQETQYF. The DNA for the CDR3 is TGCGCCAGCAGCCCCGGACACCGGCAAGAGACCCAGTACTTC.

The DNA of the CDR3 is TGTGCCAGCAGCCGCGCTGGCCTGGCGTCGGGACTCCCCTCGGGAGGGGAGCTGTTTTTT. It encodes CASSRAGLASGLPSGGELFF. J is TRBJ2-2 and V is TRBV7-8; D might be TRBD2 (6 bases). Germline CDR1 is SGHVS and CDR2 is FQNEAQ. The CDR3 runs to 20 residues. V gave up 5 bases and J gave up 8 bases, with 33 bases separating them.

The DNA of the CDR3 is TGTGCCAGCCGAGAGTACCAAGAGACCCAGTACTTC. Translating it yields CASREYQETQYF. This rearrangement joins TRBV7-9 to TRBJ2-5, with D unresolved. In germline, CDR1 is SEHNR, CDR2 FQNEAQ (reference sequence). Trimming removed 8 bases from V and 0 bases from J, with 7 bases in between. The CDR3 consists of 12 residues.

V and J are TRBV4-1 and TRBJ1-2; 8 bases fit TRBD1. Germline trimming cut 5 bases from V and 7 bases from J; bases unmatched to any gene: 6. This CDR3 has 13 residues. Germline V gene data show CDR1 as MGHRA and CDR2 as YSYEKL. The CDR3 sequence is CASSEGQGGGYTF. The CDR3 bases are TGCGCCAGCAGCGAAGGACAGGGAGGTGGCTACACCTTC.

The CDR3 DNA follows: TGTGCCAGCAGCTTAATTATAGGGACAGGACTTTATCAGCCCCAGCATTTT. It encodes CASSLIIGTGLYQPQHF. This chain joins TRBV5-5 and TRBJ1-5, with TRBD1 matching 8 bases. The CDR3 has 17 residues. Trimming at V came to 2 bases and at J to 5 bases, leaving 12 bases not matched to a gene. Looked up from germline, CDR1 is SGHKS and CDR2 is YYEKEE (reference sequence).

The chain has TRBV4-2 and TRBJ2-3; 11 nucleotides match TRBD2. This CDR3 comprises 15 residues. Germline CDR1 is LGHNA and CDR2 is YNFKEQ. J was trimmed by 1 base and V by 3 bases; bases with no gene match: 0. CDR3 region: CASSHSGGGTDTQYF. The CDR3 DNA is TGTGCCAGCAGCCATAGCGGGGGGGGCACAGATACGCAGTATTTT.

This rearrangement joins TRBV19 to TRBJ1-2, with D maybe TRBD1 (6 bases). In germline, CDR1 is LNHDA, CDR2 SQIVND (reference sequence). This CDR3 has 14 residues. V was shortened by 0 bases and J by 4 bases, with 9 bases between the two germline ends. CDR3 region: CASSIDTGIYGYTF. As DNA, the CDR3 is TGTGCCAGTAGTATAGACACAGGGATCTATGGCTACACCTTC.

CDR3 bases: TGCAGCGGAGACAGGGCGACAAACAATGAGCAGTTCTTC. This translates into CSGDRATNNEQFF. The rearrangement joins TRBV29-1 to TRBJ2-1, with 7 bases identical to TRBD1. Losses at the gene ends were 7 bases for V and 5 bases for J; bases not matched to a gene: 8. This CDR3 contains 13 residues. Per the germline V gene, CDR1 is SQVTM and CDR2 is ANQGSEA.

The chain has TRBV7-9 and TRBJ2-7; the D gene is possibly TRBD2 (6 bases). Germline CDR1 SEHNR, CDR2 FQNEAQ (reference sequence). The CDR3 is 15 amino acids. Trimming pared 8 bases from V and 4 bases from J, leaving 21 bases between. CDR3 sequence: CASAPAPGSPYEQYF. The CDR3 DNA follows: TGTGCCAGCGCCCCCGCCCCCGGGAGTCCTTACGAGCAGTACTTC.

The CDR3 DNA reads as TGTGCCAGCAGCTCTATCCAGGGGGTCGGGTGGCGAGAAAAACTGTTTTTT. Translation gives CASSSIQGVGWREKLFF. The gene calls are TRBV11-2 and TRBJ1-4; 7 nucleotides line up with TRBD1. With 4 bases clipped from V and 8 bases from J, the junction kept 16 bases outside the gene matches. CDR1 and CDR2 from the germline V gene are SGHAT and FQNNGV. The CDR3 contains 17 residues.

The chain uses TRBV18 and TRBJ1-1; D not certain. CDR3 size: 14 residues. Germline loops: CDR1 KGHSH, CDR2 LQKENI. Trimming removed 2 bases at V and 6 bases at J, with 13 bases between. CDR3 nucleotide sequence: TGTGCCAGCTCACCAAACTCCTTAGTCGCTGAAGCTTTCTTT. The encoded protein is CASSPNSLVAEAFF.

The CDR3 reads CASSPGQASYNEQFF. The DNA for the CDR3 is TGTGCCAGCTCACCAGGACAGGCCTCCTACAATGAGCAGTTCTTC. V and J are TRBV18 and TRBJ2-1; 7 bases agree with TRBD1. Germline V gene lookup returns CDR1 KGHSH and CDR2 LQKENI. This CDR3 has 15 amino acids. The V gene end was trimmed by 2 bases and the J gene end by 0 bases; junction bases not matched to a gene: 1. The full variable domain, its missing parts supplied by reference TRBV18 and TRBJ2-1, is NAGVMQNPRHLVRRRGQEARLRCSPMKGHSHVYWYRQLPEEGLKFMVYLQKENIIDESGMPKERFSAEFPKEGPSILRIQQVVRGDSAAYFCASSPGQASYNEQFFGPGTRLTVL.

The genes are TRBV6-1 and TRBJ1-1, with a weak D call TRBD1 (5 bases). Germline V CDR1 and CDR2: MNHNS, SASEGT. Trimming pared 0 bases from V and 8 bases from J, leaving 13 bases between. The CDR3 totals 14 residues. Written as DNA, the CDR3 is TGTGCCAGCAGTGAAGCCGAAGGGGTTTCCGAAGCTTTCTTT. Protein sequence: CASSEAEGVSEAFF.

This clone came up a few times. V gene TRBV25-1 combines with J gene TRBJ1-2; D might be TRBD1 (5 bases). Trimming stripped 5 bases from V and 5 bases from J, with 15 bases between. Germline CDR1 MGHDK, CDR2 SYGVNS. CDR3 size: 14 residues. In DNA, the CDR3 is TGTGCCAGCAGTACAACCTCGGGACTTTATGGCTACACCTTC. The encoded protein is CASSTTSGLYGYTF.

This chain links TRBV5-4 with TRBJ2-7; 7 bases map to TRBD2. Germline values: CDR1 SGHNT, CDR2 YYREEE (reference sequence). The CDR3 is 14 amino acids. The ends lost 3 bases at V and 6 bases at J; junction bases unmatched: 9. Written as DNA, the CDR3 is TGTGCCAGCAGCTCCCTAGGGAGGGGCTCCGAGCAGTACTTC. Its protein product is CASSSLGRGSEQYF.

The chain carries TRBV6-5 and TRBJ2-2, with D unclear. V shed 2 bases and J shed 7 bases, with 8 bases lying between them. Looked up from germline, CDR1 is MNHEY and CDR2 is SVGAGI. This CDR3 contains 13 residues. CDR3 coding DNA: TGTGCCAGCAGTTACCCGCGCCACGGGGAGCTGTTTTTT. It encodes CASSYPRHGELFF.